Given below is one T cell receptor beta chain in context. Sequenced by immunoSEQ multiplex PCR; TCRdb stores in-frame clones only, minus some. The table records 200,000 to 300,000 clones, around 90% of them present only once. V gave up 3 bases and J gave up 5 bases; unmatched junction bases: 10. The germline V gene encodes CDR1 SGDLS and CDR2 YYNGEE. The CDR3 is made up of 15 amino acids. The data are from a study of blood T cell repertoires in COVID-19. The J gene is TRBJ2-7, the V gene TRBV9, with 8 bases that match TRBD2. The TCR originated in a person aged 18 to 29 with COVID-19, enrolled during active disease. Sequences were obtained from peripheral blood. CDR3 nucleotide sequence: TGTGCCAGCAGCGCGGGAAGCGGGAGAGGCGACGAGCAGTACTTC. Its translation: CASSAGSGRGDEQYF.